The next 30 T cell receptor beta chains were all read from a single sample in a study of regulatory T cells in long-lasting Graves disease. Combining iRepertoire HTBI primers with Arm-PCR of CDR3 regions, the authors built TCR beta libraries. TCRdb recomputed calls from the multiplex PCR reads with MiXCR, one row per CDR3 protein. The table lists hundreds of thousands of distinct CDR3 sequences, 15% of them singletons. Time point described: newly diagnosed GD, antithyroid drugs for less than 3 months. The TCR library was prepared using RNA isolated from PBMCs. This specimen consisted of peripheral blood mononuclear cells (PBMCs), obtained at new diagnosis, from a patient treated with antithyroid drugs. Source of these receptors: a female donor with Graves disease.

In DNA, the CDR3 is TGTGCCAGCAGCGTAGGGGGGTCCGGCAATCAGCCCCAGCATTTT. Its translation: CASSVGGSGNQPQHF. The chain uses TRBV9 and TRBJ1-5; possible D gene TRBD1, 5 bases. The CDR3 has 15 amino acids. Germline V lookup: CDR1 SGDLS, CDR2 YYNGEE. The germline V and J ends were trimmed by 0 bases and 2 bases, with 9 bases remaining between them.

This clonotype appeared many times. J is TRBJ1-1 and V is TRBV28; the D gene is possibly TRBD1 (5 bases). This CDR3 spans 15 amino acids. Between the trimmed V and J ends, which lost 2 bases and 3 bases, there was a span of 13 bases. The germline V gene encodes CDR1 MDHEN and CDR2 SYDVKM. The CDR3 DNA follows: TGTGCCAGCAGTTTAGTCAGGGCAGCCCACACTGAAGCTTTCTTT. Translation gives CASSLVRAAHTEAFF.

The sample holds many counts of this clonotype. The chain joins TRBV28 to TRBJ2-3, with 9 bases matching TRBD2. The CDR3 runs to 15 residues. Germline CDR1 and CDR2: MDHEN and SYDVKM. Losses at the gene ends were 5 bases for V and 4 bases for J; bases not matched to a gene: 7. CDR3 coding DNA: TGTGCCAGCAGTCCCCAGCGGGAGGTTTCAGATACGCAGTATTTT. This translates into CASSPQREVSDTQYF.

This clonotype was seen at least ten times. V usage is TRBV10-1 and J usage is TRBJ2-5; no clear D gene. Germline-derived CDR1 and CDR2 are WNHNN and SYGVQD (reference sequence). This CDR3 region has 14 residues. Trimming cost V 3 bases and J 0 bases, with 8 bases left between them. The CDR3 protein is CASSEAQNQETQYF. CDR3 nucleotide sequence: TGCGCCAGCAGTGAAGCGCAGAACCAAGAGACCCAGTACTTC.

The chain combines TRBV18 with TRBJ2-7; D uncertain. The CDR3 spans 13 residues. CDR1 is KGHSH, CDR2 LQKENI, per germline. V was clipped by 2 bases and J by 3 bases, with 8 bases between them. Here the CDR3 reads CASSPGIGYEQYF. DNA of the CDR3: TGTGCCAGCTCACCAGGTATCGGCTACGAGCAGTACTTC.

This clonotype was recorded many times. This chain joins TRBV4-1 and TRBJ1-4, with 7 bases identical to TRBD1. The CDR3 totals 18 residues. V was pared by 0 bases and J by 3 bases, with 10 bases of the junction left unmatched. CDR1 is MGHRA, CDR2 YSYEKL, per germline. The CDR3 sequence is CASSQDPDRRGPNEKLFF. The CDR3 DNA is TGCGCCAGCAGCCAAGACCCGGACAGGAGGGGACCTAATGAAAAACTGTTTTTT.

Ten or more counts support this clonotype. The chain couples TRBV3-1 to TRBJ1-1; TRBD1 might be the D (6 bases). The CDR3 contains 15 residues. Per germline, CDR1 LGHDT and CDR2 YNNKEL (reference sequence). V gave up 4 bases and J gave up 0 bases, with 12 bases separating them. Here the CDR3 DNA reads TGTGCCAGCAGCCCGAGCAGGGGAATGAACACTGAAGCTTTCTTT. It specifies CASSPSRGMNTEAFF.

This clonotype was observed many times. The chain combines TRBV20-1 with TRBJ2-5, with D unclear. The CDR3 sequence is 13 residues long. With 1 base removed from V and 1 base from J, the gap between germline ends came to 7 bases. In germline, CDR1 is DFQATT, CDR2 SNEGSKA (reference sequence). In nucleotides, the CDR3 is TGCAGTGCTAGAGGGCCCCTCCAAGAGACCCAGTACTTC. This gives the protein CSARGPLQETQYF.

The V and J genes are TRBV7-3 and TRBJ2-3, with 9 bases aligning to TRBD1. This CDR3 comprises 16 residues. V trimming: 5 bases; J trimming: 5 bases; junction bases outside the gene matches: 11. From germline, CDR1 is SGHTA and CDR2 FQGTGA. The CDR3 reads CASSPHRGLRGDTQYF. CDR3 nucleotide sequence: TGTGCCAGCAGCCCACACAGGGGGCTACGGGGAGATACGCAGTATTTT.

This clonotype was detected once. V is TRBV7-9 and J is TRBJ2-7; TRBD2 might be the D (5 bases). V lost 3 bases and J 6 bases, leaving 12 bases between the germline ends. The CDR3 is made up of 13 amino acids. The germline gives CDR1 SEHNR, CDR2 FQNEAQ (reference sequence). The CDR3 bases are TGTGCCAGCAGCTTTTCGACTACGGGCGAGCAGTACTTC. The encoded protein is CASSFSTTGEQYF.

Ten or more counts support this clonotype. V gene TRBV20-1 combines with J gene TRBJ1-2; D ambiguous. The V gene lost 5 bases and the J gene lost 5 bases, with 15 bases spanning the gap. This CDR3 spans 13 amino acids. CDR1 and CDR2 (germline): DFQATT, SNEGSKA (reference sequence). DNA for the CDR3: TGCAGTGCTGACCTAAGGGAAATATATGGCTACACCTTC. This encodes CSADLREIYGYTF.

This clonotype came up many times. The chain has TRBV4-3 and TRBJ1-1; D uncertain. The CDR3 has 14 residues. V lost 0 bases to trimming and J lost 4 bases, with 9 bases between them. Per the germline V gene, CDR1 is LGHNA and CDR2 is YSLEER. CDR3 sequence: CASSQDLDVTEAFF. The DNA of the CDR3 is TGCGCCAGCAGCCAAGATCTGGATGTCACTGAAGCTTTCTTT.

This clonotype came up many times. V gene TRBV3-1 combines with J gene TRBJ1-1, with TRBD1 as a possible D gene (5 bases). Germline-derived CDR1 and CDR2 are LGHDT and YNNKEL (reference sequence). The length of the CDR3 is 14 residues. V gave up 4 bases and J gave up 1 base, with 10 bases separating them. The CDR3 DNA follows: TGTGCCAGCAGCCCCGGGACGTCGAACACTGAAGCTTTCTTT. Its translation is CASSPGTSNTEAFF.

Ten or more counts support this clonotype. The chain links TRBV3-1 to TRBJ1-2, with no clear D. With 3 bases removed from V and 1 base from J, the gap between germline ends came to 9 bases. CDR1 LGHDT and CDR2 YNNKEL come from the germline V gene (reference sequence). The CDR3 totals 14 residues. In nucleotides, the CDR3 is TGTGCCAGCAGCCACAGAGGGTTTAACTATGGCTACACCTTC. Its translation is CASSHRGFNYGYTF.

This clonotype was observed at least ten times. The chain employs TRBV20-1 and TRBJ2-7, with unresolved D. Germline values: CDR1 DFQATT, CDR2 SNEGSKA (reference sequence). V gave up 1 base and J gave up 0 bases, with 13 bases separating them. CDR3 size: 15 residues. Here the CDR3 reads CSARGSSLNSYEQYF. DNA for the CDR3: TGCAGTGCTAGAGGTAGCAGTCTCAACTCCTACGAGCAGTACTTC.

Note on this clonotype: The junction and the germline gene differ at one end; a read error may be behind it. CDR3: CAGSASMTGRDTEAFF. The CDR3 DNA reads as TGTGCCGGCAGCGCCTCGATGACAGGGCGTGACACTGAAGCTTTCTTT. This sequence joins TRBV9 and TRBJ1-1; 7 bases are a match to TRBD1. CDR3 size: 16 residues. Germline V gene sequence: CDR1 SGDLS, CDR2 YYNGEE. Supplemented by reference TRBV9 and TRBJ1-1, the full variable domain reads DSGVTQTPKHLITATGQRVTLRCSPRSGDLSVYWYQQSLDQGLQFLIQYYNGEERAKGNILERFSAQQFPDLHSELNLSSLELGDSALYFCAGSASMTGRDTEAFFGQGTRLTVV.

This clonotype was detected a few times. It may be a read error: a sequence one base away is much more abundant. The chain uses TRBV20-1 and TRBJ2-1; 8 bases match TRBD2. Germline V lookup: CDR1 DFQATT, CDR2 SNEGSKA (reference sequence). The CDR3 consists of 14 residues. CDR3 DNA sequence: TGCAGTGCTAGAGGGCCATTCGGGGGGGGTGAGCGGTTCTTC. This gives the protein CSARGPFGGGERFF.

V is TRBV27 and J is TRBJ1-5; weak D call: TRBD1 (6 bases). The germline gives CDR1 MNHEY, CDR2 SMNVEV (reference sequence). This CDR3 is built from 13 residues. V was pared by 1 base and J by 14 bases, with 15 bases between. DNA of the CDR3: TGTGCCAGCAGTTTATTGCCTAGGGGACATAAGCATTTT. Its translation is CASSLLPRGHKHF.

This clonotype was recorded many times. The V call is TRBV11-2, the J call TRBJ1-4; D unresolved. V dropped 2 bases and J dropped 0 bases, with 4 bases sitting between them. The CDR3 runs to 14 residues. CDR1 and CDR2 (germline): SGHAT, FQNNGV. The CDR3 DNA reads as TGTGCCAGCAGCTTAAACCCAACTAATGAAAAACTGTTTTTT. This encodes CASSLNPTNEKLFF.

This clonotype came up a few times. The gene calls are TRBV29-1 and TRBJ2-7, with D maybe TRBD1 (6 bases). Trimming left V 2 bases short and J 0 bases short, with 14 bases between. Germline loops: CDR1 SQVTM, CDR2 ANQGSEA. This CDR3 has 15 amino acids. CDR3 nucleotides: TGCAGCGTTGAAACGACAGGCGAACACTCCTACGAGCAGTACTTC. Amino acids: CSVETTGEHSYEQYF.

This clonotype was picked up many times. The V call is TRBV9, the J call TRBJ2-1, with D maybe TRBD2 (6 bases). The length of the CDR3 is 14 residues. CDR1 is SGDLS, CDR2 YYNGEE, per germline. Deletions cut 3 bases from V and 6 bases from J, with 13 bases between. CDR3 in amino acids: CASSDSGLSNEQFF. CDR3 DNA sequence: TGTGCCAGCAGCGATAGCGGTCTAAGCAATGAGCAGTTCTTC.

This clonotype was picked up a small number of times. The CDR3 coding sequence is TGTGCCAGTAGTTCCCCTCTAGCGTACAATGAGCAGTTCTTC. Encoded protein: CASSSPLAYNEQFF. The gene calls are TRBV19 and TRBJ2-1, with D possibly TRBD2 on 6 matching bases. Germline V gene data show CDR1 as LNHDA and CDR2 as SQIVND (reference sequence). The CDR3 runs 14 residues. V lost 5 bases to trimming and J lost 4 bases, with 12 bases between them.

This clonotype appeared a few times. This sequence joins TRBV6-5 and TRBJ2-6; 11 bases align to TRBD1. CDR3 length: 18 amino acids. Germline CDR1 and CDR2: MNHEY and SVGAGI. V shed 0 bases, J shed 0 bases, and the junction held 1 base outside the gene matches. The CDR3 protein is CASSYSGQGDSGANVLTF. DNA for the CDR3: TGTGCCAGCAGTTACTCGGGACAGGGGGACTCTGGGGCCAACGTCCTGACTTTC.

This clonotype was detected a few times. The chain is built from TRBV18 and TRBJ1-1, with D maybe TRBD1 (6 bases). The CDR3 extends over 15 amino acids. Germline V lookup: CDR1 KGHSH, CDR2 LQKENI. The V end lost 2 bases, the J end lost 0 bases, and 10 bases lay between the germline ends. CDR3 DNA: TGTGCCAGCTCACCAAGACAGGACATGAACACTGAAGCTTTCTTT. It specifies CASSPRQDMNTEAFF.

In this sample, this clonotype turned up a few times. V and J are TRBV20-1 and TRBJ1-2; 7 bases fit TRBD1. With 5 bases clipped from V and 5 bases from J, the junction kept 14 bases outside the gene matches. Germline values: CDR1 DFQATT, CDR2 SNEGSKA (reference sequence). There are 15 residues in the CDR3. CDR3 sequence (DNA): TGCAGTGCTCCTCTCGGGGCAGGGGGTTGGTATGGCTACACCTTC. It is translated as CSAPLGAGGWYGYTF.

This chain links TRBV19 with TRBJ2-1, with D unclear. Germline lookup yields CDR1 LNHDA and CDR2 SQIVND (reference sequence). Trimming removed 1 base at V and 9 bases at J, with 13 bases between. The length of the CDR3 is 14 residues. The CDR3 DNA follows: TGTGCCAGTAGTATAGTTGGAGTAAGGTTTGAGCAGTTCTTC. Translating it yields CASSIVGVRFEQFF.

Comments on this clonotype: One base away lies a much larger clone, so this may be a sequencing read error. The chain uses TRBV27 and TRBJ2-3, with a weak D call TRBD2 (6 bases). The CDR3 spans 14 residues. Deletions cut 7 bases from V and 1 base from J, with 12 bases between. Looked up from germline, CDR1 is MNHEY and CDR2 is SMNVEV (reference sequence). CDR3 coding DNA: TGTGCCAGCAATCGGGGGAAGGGCACAGATACGCAGTATTTT. This encodes CASNRGKGTDTQYF.

This clonotype occurred many times. V and J are TRBV30 and TRBJ2-5; 10 bases are a match to TRBD1. The J segment lost 4 bases and the V segment lost 4 bases, leaving 9 bases of the junction unmatched. The CDR3 loop spans 15 amino acids. The germline V gene encodes CDR1 GTSNPN and CDR2 SVGIG (reference sequence). CDR3 in DNA: TGTGCCTGGAATCGGGACAGGGGTGGACTAGAGACCCAGTACTTC. Translating gives CAWNRDRGGLETQYF.

This clonotype was seen at least ten times. The chain combines TRBV6-2 or TRBV6-3 with TRBJ1-1; D remains unclear. CDR1 and CDR2 from the germline V gene are MNHEY and SVGEGT. Trimming took 2 bases from V and 10 from J, leaving 14 bases between them. This CDR3 contains 13 residues. The CDR3 region is CASSYVKADVAFF. CDR3 bases: TGTGCCAGCAGTTACGTGAAGGCGGACGTAGCTTTCTTT.

This clonotype has at least ten counts. V usage is TRBV30 and J usage is TRBJ2-2; D uncertain. Germline assignment: CDR1 GTSNPN and CDR2 SVGIG (reference sequence). The CDR3 runs to 14 residues. Between the trimmed V and J ends, which lost 1 base and 3 bases, there was a span of 9 bases. The CDR3 DNA sequence: TGTGCCTGGAGTGCCCAGGCGGACACCGGGGAGCTGTTTTTT. Protein product: CAWSAQADTGELFF.